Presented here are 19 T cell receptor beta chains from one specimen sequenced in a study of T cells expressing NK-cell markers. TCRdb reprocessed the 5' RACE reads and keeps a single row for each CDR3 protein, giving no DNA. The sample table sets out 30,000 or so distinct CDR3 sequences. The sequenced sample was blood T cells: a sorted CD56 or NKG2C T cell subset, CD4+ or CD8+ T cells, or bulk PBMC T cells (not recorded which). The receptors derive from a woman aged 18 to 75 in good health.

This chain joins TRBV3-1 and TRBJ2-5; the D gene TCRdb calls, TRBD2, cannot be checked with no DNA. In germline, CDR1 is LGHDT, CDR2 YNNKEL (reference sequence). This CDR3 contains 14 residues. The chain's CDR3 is CASSQWQRGETQYF.

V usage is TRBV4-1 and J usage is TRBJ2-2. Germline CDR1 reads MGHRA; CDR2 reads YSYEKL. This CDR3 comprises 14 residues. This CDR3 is CASSQVRNTGELFF.

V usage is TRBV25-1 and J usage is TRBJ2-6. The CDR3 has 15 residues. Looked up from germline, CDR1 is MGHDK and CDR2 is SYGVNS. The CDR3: CASGSENPGANVLTF. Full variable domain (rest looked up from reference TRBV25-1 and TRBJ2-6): EADIYQTPRYLVIGTGKKITLECSQTMGHDKMYWYQQDPGMELHLIHYSYGVNSTEKGDLSSESTVSRIRTEHFPLTLESARPSHTSQYLCASGSENPGANVLTFGAGSRLTVL.

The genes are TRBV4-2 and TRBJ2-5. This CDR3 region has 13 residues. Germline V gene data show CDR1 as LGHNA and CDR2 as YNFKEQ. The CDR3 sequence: CASSQDRSETQYF.

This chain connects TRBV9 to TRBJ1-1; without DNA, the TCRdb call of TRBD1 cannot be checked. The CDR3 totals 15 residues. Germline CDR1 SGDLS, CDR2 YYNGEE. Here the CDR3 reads CASSDPGAGSTEAFF.

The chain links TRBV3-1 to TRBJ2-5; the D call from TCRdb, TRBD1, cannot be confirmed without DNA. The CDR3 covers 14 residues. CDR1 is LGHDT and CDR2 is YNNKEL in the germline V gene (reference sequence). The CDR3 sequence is CASSQGGSGETQYF.

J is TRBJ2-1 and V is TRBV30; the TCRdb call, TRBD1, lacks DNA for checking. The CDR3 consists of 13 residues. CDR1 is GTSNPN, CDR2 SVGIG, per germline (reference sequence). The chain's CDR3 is CAWSLGDVNEQFF.

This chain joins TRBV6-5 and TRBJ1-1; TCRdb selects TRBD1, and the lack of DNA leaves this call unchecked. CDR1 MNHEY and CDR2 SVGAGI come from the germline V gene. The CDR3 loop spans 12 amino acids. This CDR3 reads CATRTGVAEAFF.

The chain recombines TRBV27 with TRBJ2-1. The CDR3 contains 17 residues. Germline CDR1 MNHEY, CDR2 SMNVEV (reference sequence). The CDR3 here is CASSFTTRSSSYNEQFF.

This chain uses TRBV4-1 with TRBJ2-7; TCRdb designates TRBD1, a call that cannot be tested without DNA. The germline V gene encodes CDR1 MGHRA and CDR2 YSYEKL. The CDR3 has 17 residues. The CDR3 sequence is CASSQILTGQGFYEQYF.

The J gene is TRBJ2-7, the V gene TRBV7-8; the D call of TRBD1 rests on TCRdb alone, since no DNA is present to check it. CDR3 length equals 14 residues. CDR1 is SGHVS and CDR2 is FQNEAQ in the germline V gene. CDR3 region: CASSSTGGQYEQYF.

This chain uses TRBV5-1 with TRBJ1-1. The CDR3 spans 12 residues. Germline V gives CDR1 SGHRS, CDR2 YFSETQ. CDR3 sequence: CASSLTGNEAFF. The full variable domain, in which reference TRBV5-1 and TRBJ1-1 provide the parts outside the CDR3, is KAGVTQTPRYLIKTRGQQVTLSCSPISGHRSVSWYQQTPGQGLQFLFEYFSETQRNKGNFPGRFSGRQFSNSRSEMNVSTLELGDSALYLCASSLTGNEAFFGQGTRLTVV.

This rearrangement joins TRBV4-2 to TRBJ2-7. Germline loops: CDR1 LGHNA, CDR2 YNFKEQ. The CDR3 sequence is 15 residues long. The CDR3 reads CASSQDDRSSYEQYF.

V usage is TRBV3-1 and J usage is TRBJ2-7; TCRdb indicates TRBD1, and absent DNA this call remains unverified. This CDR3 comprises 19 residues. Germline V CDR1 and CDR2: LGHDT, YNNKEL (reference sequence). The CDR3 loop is CASSQDVGPRGGRKYEQYF.

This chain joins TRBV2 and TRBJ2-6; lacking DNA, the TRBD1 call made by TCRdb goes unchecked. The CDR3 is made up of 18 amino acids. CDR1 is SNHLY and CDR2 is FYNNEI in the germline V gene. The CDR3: CASGRPGQWFSGANVLTF.

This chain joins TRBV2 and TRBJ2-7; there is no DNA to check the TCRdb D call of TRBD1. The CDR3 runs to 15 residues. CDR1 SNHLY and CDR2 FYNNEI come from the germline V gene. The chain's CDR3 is CASRSPGQGPYEQYF.

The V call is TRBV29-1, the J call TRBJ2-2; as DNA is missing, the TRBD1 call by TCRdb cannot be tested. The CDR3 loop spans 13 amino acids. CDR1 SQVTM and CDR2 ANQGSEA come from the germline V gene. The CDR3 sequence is CSVVGTGTGELFF.

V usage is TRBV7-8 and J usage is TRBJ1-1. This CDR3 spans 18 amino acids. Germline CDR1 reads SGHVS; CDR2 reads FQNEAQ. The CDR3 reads CASSLEGVGRWEGTEAFF.

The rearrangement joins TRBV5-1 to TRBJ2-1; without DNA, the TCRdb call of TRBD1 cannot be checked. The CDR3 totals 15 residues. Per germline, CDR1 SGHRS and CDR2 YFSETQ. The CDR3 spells CASSRGSNQYNEQFF.